This TCR beta chain was identified in a study of blood T cell repertoires in COVID-19. Study processing details: The authors estimated nucleated cell counts from reference gene primer amplification. TCRdb's copy holds only in-frame clones and misses some; the assay was immunoSEQ multiplex PCR. That table furnishes V, J and clone size, whereas the DNA furnished D and trimming. Of 400,000 to 450,000 clones detected, around 89% appear once; the ten largest clones hold 1.5% to 1.9%. Seattle's enrolled individuals joined amid active infection and were then monitored longitudinally. CDR1 and CDR2 from the germline V gene are MNHEY and SVGAGI. CDR3 length: 15 residues. The junction had 4 bases not matched to a gene; V was cut back by 6 bases and J by 2 bases.

The V gene is TRBV6-5, the J gene TRBJ1-4; TRBD1 agrees at 9 bases. The sequencing sample was made of peripheral blood. The sequence was obtained from a woman aged 40 to 50 with COVID-19, enrolled during active disease. CDR3 in amino acids: CASRRQGVTNEKLFF. Here the CDR3 DNA reads TGTGCCAGCAGAAGACAGGGGGTCACTAATGAAAAACTGTTTTTT.